This is a list of T cell receptor beta chains from one sample in a study of T cells in Graves' hyperthyroidism and ophthalmopathy. TCRdb passed the multiplex PCR reads through MiXCR, listing each CDR3 protein once. The table lists a few hundred thousand distinct CDR3 sequences, roughly a sixth of them singletons. What was sequenced was blood. These receptors were obtained from a woman aged 45 to 65 with Graves' hyperthyroidism. Each CDR3 is given with its conserved first and last residue. A D gene is named only where the DNA matches it firmly. Size values are once, few and many counts, or a class for expanded clones, and some rows have none.

v_call	d_call	clone_size	cdr3_length	j_call	cdr3_nt	cdr3_aa
TRBV20-1	TRBD1	many	14	TRBJ2-5	TGCAGTGCTAGGAAACGGACAGGAGAAGAGACCCAGTACTTC	CSARKRTGEETQYF
TRBV9	-	many	15	TRBJ1-5	TGTGCCAGCAGCGTAGTCCCAGATAGCAATCAGCCCCAGCATTTT	CASSVVPDSNQPQHF
TRBV15	-	-	13	TRBJ2-7	TGTGCCACAGCCGGGGCGGGGAACTACGAGCAGTACTTC	CATAGAGNYEQYF
TRBV18	-	many	13	TRBJ2-5	TGTGCCAGCTCAACAAGCCCCGGGGAGACCCAGTACTTC	CASSTSPGETQYF
TRBV24-1	-	few	11	TRBJ2-1	TGTGCCACCAGTAGACTAAATGAGCAGTTCTTC	CATSRLNEQFF
TRBV11-3	-	many	14	TRBJ1-1	TGTGCCAGCAGCCCCGAAATGAGGGTCACTGAAGCTTTCTTT	CASSPEMRVTEAFF
TRBV9	-	many	14	TRBJ1-1	TGTGCCAGCAGCCGGGACATAATGAACACTGAAGCTTTCTTT	CASSRDIMNTEAFF
TRBV10-3	TRBD1	few	13	TRBJ2-7	TGTGCCATCAGTGGACAGGGGGTCGGCGAGCAGTACTTC	CAISGQGVGEQYF
TRBV30	TRBD1	-	14	TRBJ1-5	TGTGCCTGGAGCCAGACAGGGGGCTTTCAGCCCCAGCATTTT	CAWSQTGGFQPQHF
TRBV7-8	-	many	12	TRBJ1-5	TGTGCCAGCAGCCCCAGCGTGCAGCCCCAGCATTTT	CASSPSVQPQHF
TRBV19	TRBD2	many	15	TRBJ2-1	TGTGCCATCAAGAGGGCGGGAGCGGCTTACAATGAGCAGTTCTTC	CAIKRAGAAYNEQFF
TRBV7-7	TRBD2	many	16	TRBJ2-1	TGTGCTAGCAGCTTAGTCCCTAGCGGGAGCCCGAATGAGCAGTTCTTC	CASSLVPSGSPNEQFF
TRBV20-1	TRBD2	many	14	TRBJ2-3	TGCAGTGCTAGACGGGGGGGGAACACAGATACGCAGTATTTT	CSARRGGNTDTQYF
TRBV3-1	-	many	14	TRBJ1-2	TGTGCCAGCAGCCAAGATGGGATTAACTATGGCTACACCTTC	CASSQDGINYGYTF
TRBV19	-	-	14	TRBJ1-2	TGTGCCAGTACCCCTGGGGCGGTGAACTATGGCTACACCTTC	CASTPGAVNYGYTF
TRBV11-3	TRBD2	many	14	TRBJ2-7	TGTGCCAGCAGCTACGGGGGGGAGCGTTCCGAGCAGTACTTC	CASSYGGERSEQYF
TRBV6-1	-	few	15	TRBJ2-3	TGTGCCAGCAGAAGCGGCCTGGGGAGATCAGATACGCAGTATTTT	CASRSGLGRSDTQYF
TRBV20-1	-	-	15	TRBJ1-5	TGCAGTGCTAGAGATCGACTGGATAGCAATCAGCCCCAGCATTTT	CSARDRLDSNQPQHF
TRBV5-1	-	-	12	TRBJ2-1	TGCGCCAGCAGCCTACAGCACTATGAGCAGTTCTTC	CASSLQHYEQFF
TRBV6-2/TRBV6-3	TRBD2	-	16	TRBJ2-1	TGTGCCAGCAGTTCCTCTAGCGGGAGCTCCTACAATGAGCAGTTCTTC	CASSSSSGSSYNEQFF
TRBV27	-	-	14	TRBJ1-2	TGTGCCAGCAGGCTAGGACCGGGCCAAGGTGGCTACACCTTC	CASRLGPGQGGYTF
TRBV11-2	TRBD2	many	17	TRBJ2-1	TGTGCCAGCAGATCGACTAGCGGGAGTGGGTCCTACAATGAGCAGTTCTTC	CASRSTSGSGSYNEQFF
TRBV4-1	-	-	14	TRBJ1-1	TGCGCCAGCAGCGCGGGGCAGTTGAACACTGAAGCTTTCTTT	CASSAGQLNTEAFF
TRBV6-1	-	few	15	TRBJ2-6	TGTGCCACCGAAACAGGAAAATCTGGGGCCAACGTCCTGACTTTC	CATETGKSGANVLTF
TRBV11-2	-	many	16	TRBJ2-2	TGTGCCAGCAGCTTAGATCGGTGGGGCCCAACCGGGGAGCTGTTTTTT	CASSLDRWGPTGELFF
TRBV7-4	-	-	15	TRBJ2-5	TGTGCCAGCAGCTTAGCTTCCGGAGTTCGAGAGACCCAGTACTTC	CASSLASGVRETQYF
TRBV3-1	TRBD2	-	14	TRBJ2-1	TGTGCCAGCGGCACTAGCGGGAGGAGGGGTGAGCAGTTCTTC	CASGTSGRRGEQFF
TRBV6-1	TRBD2	many	17	TRBJ2-1	TGTGCCAGTCCGAAATTTGAAGCCGGGGGGGTAGACAATGAGCAGTTCTTC	CASPKFEAGGVDNEQFF
TRBV28	-	many	12	TRBJ1-1	TGTGCCAGCAGTCCCACCGGGACTGAAGCTTTCTTT	CASSPTGTEAFF
TRBV20-1	-	many	11	TRBJ2-7	TGCAGCGGACAAGGGTTTTACGAGCAGTACTTC	CSGQGFYEQYF
TRBV7-8	TRBD1	many	16	TRBJ2-5	TGTGCCAGCAGCTTGCGGGACAGGGTGTTCGGAGAGACCCAGTACTTC	CASSLRDRVFGETQYF
TRBV28	-	many	14	TRBJ1-5	TGTGCCAGCAGTTTAGGTACGCAAAATCAGCCCCAGCATTTT	CASSLGTQNQPQHF